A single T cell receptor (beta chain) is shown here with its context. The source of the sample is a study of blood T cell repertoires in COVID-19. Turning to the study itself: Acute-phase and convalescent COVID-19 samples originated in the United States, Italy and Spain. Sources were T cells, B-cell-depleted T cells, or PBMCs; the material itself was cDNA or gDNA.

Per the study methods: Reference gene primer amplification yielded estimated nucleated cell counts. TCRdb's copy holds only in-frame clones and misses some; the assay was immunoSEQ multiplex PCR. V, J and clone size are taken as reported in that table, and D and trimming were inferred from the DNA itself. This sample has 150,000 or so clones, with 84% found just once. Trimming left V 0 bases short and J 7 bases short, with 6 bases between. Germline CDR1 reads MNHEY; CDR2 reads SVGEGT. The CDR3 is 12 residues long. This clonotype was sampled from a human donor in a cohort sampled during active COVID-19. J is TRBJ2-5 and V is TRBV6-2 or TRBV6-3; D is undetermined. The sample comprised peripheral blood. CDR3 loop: CASSYSGGTQYF. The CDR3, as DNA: TGTGCCAGCAGTTACTCTGGCGGGACCCAGTACTTC.